What follows describes a single TCR beta chain. The data were taken from a study of shared clonotypes between healthy human individuals. Study-level information: CD4 naive and memory got three plates each, CD8 naive two, CD8 memory one.

Trimming removed 4 bases from V and 5 bases from J, with 25 bases in between. This CDR3 contains 18 residues. CDR1 MNHEY and CDR2 SMNVEV come from the germline V gene (reference sequence). All participating donors were Caucasian adults from Nashville, Tennessee. Splitting of CD4+ cells produced CD45RA+ naive and CD45RA-negative memory subsets. Profiling relied on immunoSEQ multiplex PCR, and the TCRdb table lists in-frame clones only, not all of them. The sample consists of some 680,000 clones, roughly 72% of them appearing once. Source material: memory CD4+ T cells sorted from blood. Subset reported: CD45RA-negative fraction. The clonotype comes from a woman in her thirties in good health. The J gene is TRBJ2-3, the V gene TRBV27; TRBD2 might be the D (5 bases). Written as DNA, the CDR3 is TGTGCCAGCAGTTCACGACCACCCGGACTGTTCGCGGGAGATACGCAGTATTTT. This encodes CASSSRPPGLFAGDTQYF.